The entry that follows covers one T cell receptor (beta chain) sequence. These data come from a study of blood T cell repertoires in COVID-19. Overall study context: Some COVID-19 samples were acute and others convalescent; all came from the United States, Italy and Spain. T cells, B-cell-depleted T cells, or PBMCs supplied cDNA or gDNA.

Source study methods: By means of reference gene primer amplification, nucleated cell counts were estimated. The protocol was immunoSEQ multiplex PCR, while the TCRdb copy is restricted to in-frame clones and leaves out a portion. V, J and clone size are taken as reported in that table, and D and trimming were inferred from the DNA itself. The sample has 150,000 to 200,000 clones, roughly 92% seen once; the top ten hold 0.6% to 0.9%. CDR1 LGHNA and CDR2 YNFKEQ come from the germline V gene. Trimming removed 1 base from V and 3 bases from J, with 10 bases in between. The CDR3 consists of 14 residues. Seattle cases were enrolled at active infection and followed longitudinally.

The sample comprised peripheral blood. This sequence was found in a man aged 25 to 40 with COVID-19, enrolled during active disease. The gene calls are TRBV4-2 and TRBJ2-7, with D perhaps matching TRBD1 (6 bases). The CDR3 protein is CASSQGTGIYEQYF. The CDR3 DNA follows: TGTGCCAGCAGCCAAGGTACAGGGATCTACGAGCAGTACTTC.